The 7 T cell receptor beta chains presented below share a single source sample, sequenced in a study of a mutant IDH1 vaccine in newly diagnosed glioma. Profiled with immunoSEQ multiplex PCR; TCRdb holds only in-frame clones, not every one. Of some 71,000 clones in the sample, around 87% were seen once. These receptors' antigens are unknown. Regarding time point: week 35, safety follow-up. The vaccine gave 300 ug of a 20-mer mutant IDH1 peptide subcutaneously per dose. The sequencing used PBMCs, collected from a glioma patient whose treatment included an IDH1 peptide vaccine. All receptors derive from a man aged 25 to 45 with glioma.

This clone occurred once. The CDR3 DNA sequence: TGTGCCAGCAGCTTATCTCTCGGGGAGACCCAGTACTTC. It specifies CASSLSLGETQYF. The V gene is TRBV7-3, the J gene TRBJ2-5, with D unclear. The CDR3 has 13 amino acids. V was trimmed by 2 bases and J by 5 bases, leaving 9 bases between them. The germline gives CDR1 SGHTA, CDR2 FQGTGA.

This clone came up a few times. This chain joins TRBV6-1 and TRBJ1-2; D unresolved. Trimming removed 7 bases from V and 2 bases from J, with 14 bases in between. Germline values: CDR1 MNHNS, CDR2 SASEGT. The CDR3 has 14 residues. This chain's CDR3 is CASIPSIGNYGYTF. CDR3 nucleotide sequence: TGTGCCAGCATCCCCTCTATTGGGAACTATGGCTACACCTTC.

The CDR3 sequence is CASSLRGASSTDTQYF. In DNA form, the CDR3 reads TGCGCCAGCAGCTTAAGGGGGGCCTCTAGCACAGATACGCAGTATTTT. The chain links TRBV5-1 to TRBJ2-3; tentatively, D is TRBD1 or TRBD2 (6 bases each). The CDR3 contains 16 residues. Germline CDR1 is SGHRS and CDR2 is YFSETQ. V dropped 2 bases and J dropped 0 bases, with 13 bases sitting between them.

The chain links TRBV7-2 to TRBJ1-6; no clear D. The CDR3 extends over 13 amino acids. In germline, CDR1 is SGHTA, CDR2 FQGNSA. Trimming stripped 3 bases from V and 10 bases from J, with 10 bases between. The CDR3 reads CASSLSRGSPLHF. In nucleotides, the CDR3 is TGTGCCAGCAGCTTGAGCCGCGGGTCACCCCTCCACTTT.

The genes are TRBV28 and TRBJ2-1; TRBD1 or TRBD2 may be the D gene (6 bases each). CDR3 length: 17 residues. Trimming shortened V by 8 bases and J by 7 bases, and 27 bases separated the two germline ends. Germline lookup yields CDR1 MDHEN and CDR2 SYDVKM. CDR3 sequence (DNA): TGTGCCAGCCCCCCCGCGGGTTGGATAGGGGGGATGAATGAGCAGTTCTTC. It specifies CASPPAGWIGGMNEQFF. The entire variable domain, with the rest obtained from reference TRBV28 and TRBJ2-1, is as follows: DVKVTQSSRYLVKRTGEKVFLECVQDMDHENMFWYRQDPGLGLRLIYFSYDVKMKEKGDIPEGYSVSREKKERFSLILESASTNQTSMYLCASPPAGWIGGMNEQFFGPGTRLTVL.

In its sample, this clone was seen a few times. The genes are TRBV7-9 and TRBJ1-2; possible D gene TRBD1, 5 bases. CDR3 length: 12 residues. The V and J ends lost 5 bases and 9 bases respectively, with 13 bases between them. Germline loops: CDR1 SEHNR, CDR2 FQNEAQ (reference sequence). The CDR3: CASSSWDGSYTF. The CDR3 coding sequence is TGTGCCAGCAGCAGCTGGGACGGAAGCTACACCTTC.

The chain combines TRBV14 with TRBJ2-1; the match to TRBD1 covers 7 bases. Per the germline V gene, CDR1 is SGHDN and CDR2 is FVKESK. CDR3 length: 15 residues. Germline trimming cut 3 bases from V and 7 bases from J; bases unmatched to any gene: 9. CDR3 in amino acids: CASSHSGQVGNEQFF. For the CDR3, the DNA is TGTGCCAGCAGCCACTCCGGACAGGTTGGGAATGAGCAGTTCTTC.